The clone carrying this T cell receptor (beta chain) came up a few times. MiXCR, applied by TCRdb to the 5' RACE reads, yields one record per CDR3 protein. Of around 300,000 distinct CDR3 sequences listed, 20% were seen once; the top ten hold approximately 3.7%. The entry originates in a study of CD8 T cells in ankylosing spondylitis. The sequence derives from a female donor with ankylosing spondylitis or in good health (not recorded which). The material sequenced was blood, either unsorted or a sorted T cell fraction (not recorded which).

The CDR3 sequence: CASSYGPSRNTGELFF. The CDR3, as DNA: TGTGCCAGCAGCTATGGACCCTCGAGGAACACCGGGGAGCTGTTTTTT. V and J are TRBV7-9 and TRBJ2-2, with D hard to call. CDR3 length: 16 amino acids. Trimming removed 4 bases at V and 1 base at J, with 13 bases between. CDR1 is SEHNR and CDR2 is FQNEAQ in the germline V gene (reference sequence).